This TCR beta chain was obtained from a study of response to subunit inactivated influenza vaccine. TCRdb re-called the RT-PCR reads through MiXCR, storing one row per CDR3 protein. The table has some 500,000 distinct CDR3 sequences, more than 15% seen once. This clonotype came up a few times. What it binds is not known. V was shortened by 7 bases and J by 0 bases, with 14 bases between the two germline ends. The CDR3 loop spans 14 amino acids. Per germline, CDR1 SQVTM and CDR2 ANQGSEA. General observations from the study: The authors offered the suggestion that each seasonal influenza vaccination recruits few new T cells.

The rearrangement uses TRBV29-1 and TRBJ2-3, with D perhaps TRBD2 (5 bases). This material consisted of CD4+ T cells sorted from PBMCs, taken less than 30 months after vaccination. This TCR was recovered from a man aged 45 to 70 who received an inactivated influenza vaccine. CDR3 sequence reads: CSAKQTTSTDTQYF. In DNA form, the CDR3 reads TGCAGCGCCAAGCAGACTACTAGCACAGATACGCAGTATTTT.